These T cell receptor beta chains were read from a single sample in a study of blood T cell repertoires in COVID-19. Assay used: immunoSEQ multiplex PCR; TCRdb lists only in-frame clones, some missing. This table holds about 82,000 clones, around 88% found once. The sequenced material came from peripheral blood. These receptors came from a woman in her fifties or sixties with acute or convalescent COVID-19. Both conserved end residues are part of each CDR3. D genes are given only for firm matches. Size tells how often a clone was seen (once, few, many) or the class of an expanded clone, and some rows leave it out.

abundance,j_gene,v_gene,d_gene,CDR3aa,CDR3nt
-,TRBJ1-1,TRBV30,-,CAWSDPAGVATEAFF,TGTGCCTGGAGTGACCCCGCGGGAGTGGCCACTGAAGCTTTCTTT
-,TRBJ1-2,TRBV4-3,TRBD1,CASSQVRGRDGYTF,TGCGCCAGCAGCCAAGTTAGGGGGCGGGATGGCTACACCTTC
-,TRBJ1-2,TRBV6-5,-,CASSYSGTHRGYTF,TGTGCCAGCAGTTATTCCGGGACACATCGGGGCTACACCTTC
-,TRBJ1-5,TRBV19,TRBD1,CASNRGPGQPQHF,TGTGCCAGTAACAGGGGGCCGGGCCAGCCCCAGCATTTT
few,TRBJ2-7,TRBV4-3,-,CASSQGIAVYEQYF,TGCGCCAGCAGCCAAGGGATAGCGGTCTACGAGCAGTACTTC
-,TRBJ1-1,TRBV11-2,TRBD1,CASSARQGANTEAFF,TGTGCCAGCAGCGCCCGACAGGGTGCGAACACTGAAGCTTTCTTT
-,TRBJ1-5,TRBV12-3/TRBV12-4,-,CASSPSDQPQHF,TGTGCCAGCAGCCCCTCCGATCAGCCCCAGCATTTT
-,TRBJ1-5,TRBV19,TRBD1,CASKEDRGRNQPQHF,TGTGCCAGTAAAGAGGACAGGGGAAGGAATCAGCCCCAGCATTTT
-,TRBJ2-1,TRBV3-1/TRBV3-2,-,CASSQEGRELKFF,TGTGCCAGCAGCCAAGAGGGTCGGGAGTTGAAGTTCTTC
-,TRBJ2-7,TRBV28,TRBD2,CASRPTSGAGEQYF,TGTGCCAGCAGACCTACTAGCGGGGCGGGGGAGCAGTACTTC
-,TRBJ2-1,TRBV5-1,TRBD2,CASSSSLTSGNYNEQFF,TGCGCCAGCAGCTCCTCCCTGACTAGCGGGAACTACAATGAGCAGTTCTTC
-,TRBJ2-7,TRBV12-3/TRBV12-4,TRBD2,CASSLGLGEQYF,TGTGCCAGCAGTTTGGGACTAGGCGAGCAGTACTTC
-,TRBJ2-2,TRBV5-1,TRBD2,CASSFPEGGSTGELFF,TGCGCCAGCAGCTTTCCCGAAGGCGGGAGCACCGGGGAGCTGTTTTTT
-,TRBJ1-6,TRBV27,-,CASGLTGHNNSPLHF,TGTGCCAGCGGCCTGACAGGACATAATAATTCACCCCTCCACTTT
-,TRBJ2-1,TRBV7-2,TRBD2,CASSNGLAGYKQFF,TGTGCCAGCAGCAACGGACTAGCGGGATACAAGCAGTTCTTC
-,TRBJ1-2,TRBV7-6,TRBD1,CASSLTGEYGYTF,TGTGCCAGCAGCCTGACAGGGGAGTATGGCTACACCTTC
-,TRBJ2-7,TRBV28,-,CASSFSEGGQYF,TGTGCCAGCAGTTTTTCGGAGGGTGGGCAGTACTTC
few,TRBJ1-2,TRBV25-1,-,CASSAIYGYTF,TGTGCCAGCAGTGCCATCTATGGCTACACCTTC
-,TRBJ1-1,TRBV7-9,TRBD1,CASSLAATGINAEAFF,TGTGCCAGCAGCTTAGCGGCGACAGGGATAAACGCTGAAGCTTTCTTT
-,TRBJ1-2,TRBV7-2,-,CASSSRGLKADYGYTF,TGTGCCAGCAGCTCACGGGGACTCAAAGCGGACTATGGCTACACCTTC
once,TRBJ2-2,TRBV5-1,-,CASSLGTSNTGELFF,TGCGCCAGCAGCTTGGGGACATCGAACACCGGGGAGCTGTTTTTT
-,TRBJ2-1,TRBV10-3,TRBD2,CAINPGLAYNEQFF,TGTGCCATCAATCCGGGACTAGCCTACAATGAGCAGTTCTTC
once,TRBJ1-1,TRBV5-5,-,CASSAREEGEAFF,TGTGCCAGCAGCGCCCGGGAGGAAGGTGAAGCTTTCTTT
-,TRBJ2-3,TRBV19,TRBD1,CASSILGQGSTDTQYF,TGTGCCAGTAGTATTTTAGGACAGGGCAGCACAGATACGCAGTATTTT
few,TRBJ1-4,TRBV19,TRBD1,CASAPGQGAPIEKLFF,TGTGCCAGTGCTCCGGGACAGGGGGCGCCGATTGAAAAACTGTTTTTT
-,TRBJ1-2,TRBV6-5,-,CASSQPGTHYGYTF,TGTGCCAGCAGTCAACCCGGGACACACTATGGCTACACCTTC
few,TRBJ2-1,TRBV5-5,-,CASSLRGWSYNEQFF,TGTGCCAGCAGCTTGCGGGGTTGGTCCTACAATGAGCAGTTCTTC
-,TRBJ1-1,TRBV5-1,-,CASSLWRAHTEAFF,TGCGCCAGCAGCTTGTGGAGGGCGCACACTGAAGCTTTCTTT